This T cell receptor beta chain derives from a study of T-cell reconstitution after alpha-beta-depleted transplantation in children listed by TCRdb under 2016. At the level of the whole study: Using TCR repertoire profiling, the study quantitatively followed how T-cell immune reconstitution unfolded in children after TCRalphabeta/CD19-depleted allogeneic hematopoietic cell transplantation.

Receptor libraries were prepared by PCR. These reads were obtained on an Illumina HiSeq 2500. TCR library preparation used molecular barcoding, with unique molecular identifiers applied to normalize quantification of the TCRbeta repertoire. TCRdb cleaned the public reads at Q25 with fastp, built clones with MiXCR and kept in-frame beta chains. Entries that share a CDR3 protein sequence are merged under the most common genes and DNA. The sample profile shows 170,000 or so distinct CDR3 sequences; 6% to 7% of them were found once. Of the sample, more than 2.5% falls within the top ten clones. According to the germline V gene (reference sequence), CDR1 reads LNHNV and CDR2 reads YYDKDF. Trimming at the junction amounts to 4 bases on V and 5 bases on J, and the germline ends lie 17 bases apart. The CDR3 covers 15 residues, taking in both the cysteine and the phenylalanine. The CDR3 DNA has 45 bases and is translated from base 1.

This clonotype was recorded at least ten times. What this receptor recognizes is not known. It has no much larger one-base neighbor in the sample; base qualities were not kept. The clonotype comes from a human donor who donated a stem cell graft to a child with Wiskott-Aldrich syndrome. Rearrangement joined TRBV15 to TRBJ2-5; 7 matching bases give a weak D call of TRBD2. Specimen: PBMCs from the stem cell graft donor, collected from the stem cell graft. The CDR3 amino acid sequence is: CATSNRGGVRETQYF. The DNA reads TGTGCCACCAGCAATAGGGGGGGAGTGAGGGAGACCCAGTACTTC. Where the CDR3 stops, the reference TRBV15 and TRBJ2-5 genes take over; the full variable domain is DAMVIQNPRYQVTQFGKPVTLSCSQTLNHNVMYWYQQKSSQAPKLLFHYYDKDFNNEADTPDNFQSRRPNTSFCFLDIRSPGLGDTAMYLCATSNRGGVRETQYFGPGTRLLVL.